This TCR beta chain was retrieved from a study of T cell responses to AZD1222 COVID-19 vaccine. With 0 bases removed from V and 7 bases from J, the gap between germline ends came to 9 bases. The CDR3 covers 13 residues. Germline loops: CDR1 MNHEY, CDR2 SVGAGI. Sequencing used immunoSEQ multiplex PCR; TCRdb keeps in-frame clones, though not all of them. The sample lists some 200,000 clones; about nine tenths were seen once. This clonotype was sampled from an adult in good health. The source material was peripheral blood, sampled on day 0 of AZD1222 vaccination. The gene calls are TRBV6-5 and TRBJ1-2; D is ambiguous. CDR3 sequence: CASSYSSLGGYTF. The CDR3 region has the DNA TGTGCCAGCAGTTACTCGAGTTTGGGTGGCTACACCTTC.